The rows below give T cell receptor beta chains drawn from one sample of a study of T-cell reconstitution after alpha-beta-depleted transplantation in children. TCRdb itself ran the PCR reads through MiXCR, one entry per CDR3 protein. The sample shows roughly 180,000 distinct CDR3 sequences, 13% to 15% of them seen only once. This specimen consisted of PBMCs from the stem cell graft donor, obtained from the stem cell graft. These receptors all come from a human donor who donated a stem cell graft to a child with acute lymphoblastic leukemia. Each CDR3 is given with its conserved first and last residue. A D gene is named only where the DNA matches it firmly. Clone size is stated in some rows and not others, as once, few, many or a class when expanded.

d_call clone_size j_call v_call cdr3_nt cdr3_aa
- many TRBJ2-2 TRBV12-3/TRBV12-4 TGTGCCAGCGGAGACACCGGGGAGCTGTTTTTT CASGDTGELFF
- medium-sized TRBJ1-1 TRBV7-9 TGTGCCAGCAGCCCCCCCCTGAGAGGCAGAGATCCTGAAGCTTTCTTT CASSPPLRGRDPEAFF
- many TRBJ2-1 TRBV7-9 TGTGCCAGCAGCTTTACAGTTGACTCCTACAATGAGCAGTTCTTC CASSFTVDSYNEQFF
TRBD2 many TRBJ2-3 TRBV27 TGTGCCAGCAGTTTTGGAGCGGGAGGGATCCTTAGCACAGATACGCAGTATTTT CASSFGAGGILSTDTQYF
TRBD2 - TRBJ2-5 TRBV10-2 TGCGCCAGCAGTGAGGGTCTAGCGGGAGGACAAGAGACCCAGTACTTC CASSEGLAGGQETQYF
TRBD2 few TRBJ2-1 TRBV7-9 TGTGCCAGCAGCCAATCGCCGGGACTAGCGGTCCACAATGAGCAGTTCTTC CASSQSPGLAVHNEQFF
- - TRBJ2-1 TRBV5-1 TGCGCCAGCAGCTTGACAGGCGTACGGAGAAACACGAATGAGCAGTTCTTC CASSLTGVRRNTNEQFF
- - TRBJ2-1 TRBV7-8 TGTGCCAGCAGCTTAGACGGCGAGGGTGAGCAGTTCTTC CASSLDGEGEQFF
TRBD1 many TRBJ2-7 TRBV6-5 TGTGCCAGCAGTTCCTGGACAGGCTTCTACGAGCAGTACTTC CASSSWTGFYEQYF
- many TRBJ1-3 TRBV20-1 TGCAGTGCTAGCCAGGGGAACTCGAGAGACACCATATATTTT CSASQGNSRDTIYF
- many TRBJ2-3 TRBV30 TGTGCCTGGAGCCGGGACAACACAGATACGCAGTATTTT CAWSRDNTDTQYF
TRBD2 - TRBJ2-2 TRBV3-1 TGTGCCAGCAGCCAGACTAGCGCCACGAACACCGGGGAGCTGTTTTTT CASSQTSATNTGELFF
- many TRBJ1-5 TRBV19 TGTGCCAGTAGTAAAGGAGACAACAGCAATCAGCCCCAGCATTTT CASSKGDNSNQPQHF
- many TRBJ2-1 TRBV7-2 TGTGCCAGCAGCTTAGCGGGCGGGAAAAATGAGCAGTTCTTC CASSLAGGKNEQFF
TRBD2 few TRBJ2-7 TRBV3-1 TGTGCCAGCAGCCAAGGAGGGACTAGCGGGAGGACCTACTCCTACGAGCAGTACTTC CASSQGGTSGRTYSYEQYF
TRBD2 many TRBJ2-7 TRBV29-1 TGCAGCGTTGAAGATCTGACTAGCGGACACTACGAGCAGTACTTC CSVEDLTSGHYEQYF
TRBD2 - TRBJ2-1 TRBV6-5 TGTGCCAGCAGTACCTTATCTAGCGGGAGGGCCTATGAGCAGTTCTTC CASSTLSSGRAYEQFF
TRBD2 many TRBJ2-5 TRBV12-3/TRBV12-4 TGTGCCAGCAGTTTGGGGGGAGGGCTGTTAGAGACCCAGTACTTC CASSLGGGLLETQYF
TRBD1 - TRBJ2-1 TRBV30 TGTGCCTGGGAGACAGGGGGGGGGCACAATGAGCAGTTCTTC CAWETGGGHNEQFF
- many TRBJ1-2 TRBV6-1 TGTGCCAGCAGTCGAACAGGGAACTATGGCTACACCTTC CASSRTGNYGYTF
- many TRBJ2-7 TRBV20-1 TGCAGTGCCCCGTTAGTCGGCGAGCAGTACTTC CSAPLVGEQYF
- many TRBJ2-7 TRBV6-1 TGTGCCAGCAGTGAAAGGAGAGGGTCCGAGCAGTACTTC CASSERRGSEQYF
- many TRBJ1-1 TRBV12-3/TRBV12-4 TGTGCCAGCAGTTTAGCGATTTTGGCGGCGGTGAACACTGAAGCTTTCTTT CASSLAILAAVNTEAFF
- many TRBJ2-7 TRBV20-1 TGCAGTGCTAGAGTGTCTCCCGGAAACGAGCAGTACTTC CSARVSPGNEQYF
- many TRBJ2-7 TRBV5-6 TGTGCCAGCAGCTTGCTTGGCAAAAGGGACGAGCAGTACTTC CASSLLGKRDEQYF
- many TRBJ2-3 TRBV20-1 TGCAGTGCTAGAGGGGACCCCACAGATACGCAGTATTTT CSARGDPTDTQYF
- few TRBJ2-1 TRBV4-2 TGTGCCAGCAGCAGTCCGGGACTGGAGTTCTTC CASSSPGLEFF
- many TRBJ2-7 TRBV3-1 TGTGCCAGCAGCCAAGACACTCTCTCCTACGAGCAGTACTTC CASSQDTLSYEQYF
- few TRBJ2-7 TRBV11-2 TGTGCCAGCAGCTCCCTCGGACCGGCGATTTACGAGCAGTACTTC CASSSLGPAIYEQYF
TRBD1 many TRBJ2-1 TRBV12-3/TRBV12-4 TGTGCCAGCAGTTTCGAGGGGGCACGGTTCTTC CASSFEGARFF
- many TRBJ1-2 TRBV6-5 TGTGCCAGCAGACCACAGGGAAACTATGGCTACACCTTC CASRPQGNYGYTF
- - TRBJ2-1 TRBV10-3 TGTGCCATCAGTGACCGGACCCTCCCGGGCAATGAGCAGTTCTTC CAISDRTLPGNEQFF
- many TRBJ1-1 TRBV3-1 TGTGCCAGCAGCCATGTTCAGATAAACACTGAAGCTTTCTTT CASSHVQINTEAFF
- many TRBJ2-5 TRBV6-5 TGTGCCAGCAGTTATGATAAGGGGGACCAAGAGACCCAGTACTTC CASSYDKGDQETQYF
TRBD1 few TRBJ1-5 TRBV12-3/TRBV12-4 TGTGCCAGCAGTCCGGGACAGGGCCATCAGCCCCAGCATTTT CASSPGQGHQPQHF
- many TRBJ1-1 TRBV11-3 TGTGCCAGCAGCCCCACCGGGGTTGAAGCTTTCTTT CASSPTGVEAFF
- many TRBJ2-2 TRBV29-1 TGCAGCGTGGGGGGATCAAACACCGGGGAGCTGTTTTTT CSVGGSNTGELFF
TRBD1 many TRBJ1-4 TRBV5-1 TGCGCCAGCAGCCCACGCGAAGGAAAGGGGGCCAGGGAACTGTTTTTT CASSPREGKGARELFF
- many TRBJ2-3 TRBV11-2 TGTGCCAGCAGCTCCCTCGGCGGGAGCAGGGGGACAGATACGCAGTATTTT CASSSLGGSRGTDTQYF
TRBD1 many TRBJ2-5 TRBV20-1 TGCAGTGCTCCCGGGACAGAACTCCAAGAGACCCAGTACTTC CSAPGTELQETQYF
- many TRBJ1-4 TRBV5-1 TGCGCCAGCAGCTTGGTTGGAGGTCGGGCTAATGAAAAACTGTTTTTT CASSLVGGRANEKLFF
TRBD1 few TRBJ1-2 TRBV20-1 TGCAGTGCTCCACCGATCCTTACCACAGGGGGCCAGGCTGGCTACACCTTC CSAPPILTTGGQAGYTF
TRBD2 many TRBJ2-1 TRBV5-1 TGCGCCAGCAGCTTAACTAGCGGGCATCTTTACAATGAGCAGTTCTTC CASSLTSGHLYNEQFF
- - TRBJ2-5 TRBV5-5 TGTGCCAGCAGCTTGGCCCCGGATCCGGTAGAGGAGACCCAGTACTTC CASSLAPDPVEETQYF
- many TRBJ2-7 TRBV11-1 TGTGCCAGCAGCTTAGAGACAGAAGTTTCCTACGAGCAGTACTTC CASSLETEVSYEQYF
- many TRBJ2-1 TRBV20-1 TGCAGTGCTAGAGATCTCGGCTCCTACAATGAGCAGTTCTTC CSARDLGSYNEQFF
- many TRBJ1-1 TRBV6-5 TGTGCCAGCAGTTACTCTAGGACAAGGGGGAACACTGAAGCTTTCTTT CASSYSRTRGNTEAFF
TRBD2 - TRBJ2-2 TRBV5-4 TGTGCCAGCAGCTTGGAACTTAGCGGGAGCGGAACCGGGGAGCTGTTTTTT CASSLELSGSGTGELFF
TRBD2 many TRBJ2-3 TRBV5-1 TGCGCCAGCAGCTTGGATCCTAGCGGCGGCACAGATACGCAGTATTTT CASSLDPSGGTDTQYF
- - TRBJ2-5 TRBV5-1 TGCGCCAGCAGCCCTTCTGTAGAGACCCAGTACTTC CASSPSVETQYF
- many TRBJ1-6 TRBV7-6 TGTGCCAGCAGCTTTAATGGGGGGCGAGGGAATTCACCCCTCCACTTT CASSFNGGRGNSPLHF
- - TRBJ2-2 TRBV27 TGTGCCAGCAGTTTACAGGGGCCCGGGGAGCTGTTTTTT CASSLQGPGELFF
- many TRBJ2-2 TRBV27 TGTGCCAGCAGTTTTAAAGGGGACGGGGAGCTGTTTTTT CASSFKGDGELFF
- many TRBJ1-4 TRBV12-3/TRBV12-4 TGTGCCAGCAGTCTTCGGGGGTACAATGAAAAACTGTTTTTT CASSLRGYNEKLFF
TRBD2 many TRBJ2-3 TRBV28 TGTGCCAGCAGTTTGGTTTCGGCGGGAGGGGGAGATACGCAGTATTTT CASSLVSAGGGDTQYF
- many TRBJ2-1 TRBV20-1 TGCAGTGCTACCTCACAGGGAAACAATGAGCAGTTCTTC CSATSQGNNEQFF
- many TRBJ2-7 TRBV25-1 TGTGCCAGCAGTAGGGGGGCGACCTACGAGCAGTACTTC CASSRGATYEQYF